The 15 T cell receptor beta chains below come from one sample, sequenced in a study of blood T cell repertoires in COVID-19. TCRdb's copy holds only in-frame clones and misses some; the assay was immunoSEQ multiplex PCR. The sample yields under 300,000 clones, around 87% seen once. Sequencing was performed on PBMCs or T cells enriched from blood (not recorded which). The receptors shown here come from a woman aged 45-65 years who had recovered from COVID-19.

The V call is TRBV28, the J call TRBJ2-7, with 7 positions matching TRBD2. J lost 5 bases, V lost 8 bases, and 12 bases had no gene match. Germline CDR1 and CDR2: MDHEN and SYDVKM. The CDR3 extends over 14 amino acids. The CDR3 region has the DNA TGTGCCAGCCCTCCTAGCGGCGGTGCCCACGAGCAGTACTTC. It codes for CASPPSGGAHEQYF.

The chain employs TRBV6-2 or TRBV6-3 and TRBJ2-1; 12 bases are shared with TRBD2. Germline CDR1 reads MNHEY; CDR2 reads SVGEGT. Trimming at V came to 6 bases and at J to 14 bases, leaving 5 bases not matched to a gene. CDR3 length: 12 residues. CDR3 nucleotides: TGTGCCAGCAGCCTAGCGGGAGGGCAGGAGTTCTTC. Protein: CASSLAGGQEFF.

The chain joins TRBV6-5 to TRBJ1-2, with a weak D call TRBD1 (5 bases). Trimming removed 2 bases from V and 8 bases from J, with 18 bases in between. The germline V gene encodes CDR1 MNHEY and CDR2 SVGAGI. The CDR3 has 15 residues. CDR3 residues: CASSYADNFVKGYTF. The DNA for the CDR3 is TGTGCCAGCAGTTACGCGGACAACTTTGTAAAAGGCTACACCTTC.

With regard to this clone: One end of the junction varies from germline; a read error may be responsible. The chain links TRBV30 to TRBJ1-1; D gene ambiguous. This CDR3 spans 12 amino acids. Germline CDR1 is GTSNPN and CDR2 is SVGIG (reference sequence). The chain's CDR3 is CAWSLVNSEAFF. CDR3 DNA: TGTGCCTGGAGTTTAGTGAACTCTGAAGCTTTCTTT.

The chain employs TRBV6-5 and TRBJ1-5; perhaps TRBD1 as D (6 bases). V was trimmed by 4 bases and J by 7 bases, leaving 14 bases between them. Germline-derived CDR1 and CDR2 are MNHEY and SVGAGI. The CDR3 loop spans 14 amino acids. As DNA, the CDR3 is TGTGCCAGCAGTTCCCAAGGGGGTGGGCAGCCCCAGCATTTT. This translates into CASSSQGGGQPQHF.

Here the CDR3 reads CATGTSGYGYEQYF. For the CDR3, the DNA is TGTGCCACCGGGACTAGCGGTTACGGCTACGAGCAGTACTTC. The gene calls are TRBV10-3 and TRBJ2-7; 11 bases line up with TRBD2. Germline CDR1 is ENHRY and CDR2 is SYGVKD. This CDR3 has 14 residues. The V gene end was trimmed by 10 bases and the J gene end by 3 bases; junction bases not matched to a gene: 8.

V is TRBV25-1 and J is TRBJ2-1; the match to TRBD2 covers 7 bases. CDR3 length equals 15 residues. Trimming removed 1 base from V and 2 bases from J; junction bases left unmatched: 2. Germline V gives CDR1 MGHDK, CDR2 SYGVNS. CDR3 coding DNA: TGTGCCAGCAGTGAATGGGCGGGGGCCTACAATGAGCAGTTCTTC. Its protein product is CASSEWAGAYNEQFF.

The rearrangement links TRBV6-5 to TRBJ2-7; D perhaps matches TRBD1 (6 bases). The CDR3 runs 15 residues. Germline CDR1 and CDR2: MNHEY and SVGAGI. V lost 2 bases, J lost 0 bases, and 11 bases lay in between. The CDR3 sequence: CASSYTGQASYEQYF. The CDR3 region has the DNA TGTGCCAGCAGTTACACGGGACAAGCCTCCTACGAGCAGTACTTC.

This sequence joins TRBV4-1 and TRBJ2-1; possibly TRBD2 for D (6 bases). Germline CDR1 MGHRA, CDR2 YSYEKL. CDR3 length equals 15 residues. The ends were cut back, 7 bases at V and 6 bases at J, with 19 bases in the middle. The CDR3: CASNRGGAVINEQFF. Written as DNA, the CDR3 is TGCGCCAGCAACCGGGGCGGGGCCGTTATCAATGAGCAGTTCTTC.

The V gene is TRBV5-1, the J gene TRBJ2-5, with 7 bases aligning to TRBD2. Trimming removed 4 bases from V and 4 bases from J; junction bases left unmatched: 19. Germline values: CDR1 SGHRS, CDR2 YFSETQ. The CDR3 sequence is 18 residues long. This CDR3 reads CASSPEPGLTARGETQYF. CDR3 in DNA: TGCGCCAGCAGCCCGGAGCCGGGACTAACCGCCCGGGGAGAGACCCAGTACTTC.

This chain connects TRBV7-3 to TRBJ2-3, with TRBD1 matching over 11 bases. The CDR3 is 14 residues long. Germline V gene lookup returns CDR1 SGHTA and CDR2 FQGTGA. J was trimmed by 5 bases and V by 4 bases; bases with no gene match: 2. CDR3 residues: CASSWGQGEDTQYF. The CDR3, as DNA: TGTGCCAGCAGCTGGGGACAGGGGGAAGATACGCAGTATTTT.

The chain links TRBV18 to TRBJ1-5; TRBD1 might be the D (6 bases). The CDR3 contains 16 residues. Trimming left V 5 bases short and J 6 bases short, with 20 bases between. Germline CDR1 reads KGHSH; CDR2 reads LQKENI. CDR3 in amino acids: CASSSSTGRFGQPQHF. For the CDR3, the DNA is TGTGCCAGCTCATCCTCGACAGGTCGGTTTGGTCAGCCCCAGCATTTT.

This clone was detected once. The chain employs TRBV4-1 and TRBJ2-5; tentative D call: TRBD2 (5 bases). The CDR3 spans 15 residues. CDR1 and CDR2 (germline): MGHRA, YSYEKL. The ends were cut back, 1 base at V and 2 bases at J, with 11 bases in the middle. This CDR3 reads CASSQVPGGQETQYF. The CDR3 DNA reads TGCGCCAGCAGCCAAGTTCCCGGAGGACAAGAGACCCAGTACTTC.

V is TRBV7-9 and J is TRBJ2-1; 10 bases are shared with TRBD2. V shed 5 bases and J 4 bases; nucleotides not matched to a gene: 8. The CDR3 is made up of 16 amino acids. Germline assignment: CDR1 SEHNR and CDR2 FQNEAQ (reference sequence). The CDR3 DNA follows: TGTGCCAGCAGCAAAGGGAGGACTAGCGGTTACAATGAGCAGTTCTTC. This codes for CASSKGRTSGYNEQFF. Full variable domain (outside the CDR3, taken from reference TRBV7-9 and TRBJ2-1): DTGVSQNPRHKITKRGQNVTFRCDPISEHNRLYWYRQTLGQGPEFLTYFQNEAQLEKSRLLSDRFSAERPKGSFSTLEIQRTEQGDSAMYLCASSKGRTSGYNEQFFGPGTRLTVL.

The J gene is TRBJ1-1, the V gene TRBV2; tentative D call: TRBD1 (5 bases). CDR3 size: 10 residues. Germline-derived CDR1 and CDR2 are SNHLY and FYNNEI. V gave up 1 base and J gave up 14 bases, with 8 bases separating them. The CDR3 is CASSEGGLFF. The DNA of the CDR3 is TGTGCCAGCAGTGAAGGGGGCCTGTTCTTT.